This section outlines one TCR beta chain sequence together with its context. The sample holds many counts of this clonotype. Its antigen remains undetermined. No quality values exist for individual bases; no much larger clone is one base distant. The sample belongs to a study of T-cell reconstitution after alpha-beta-depleted transplantation in children (dated by TCRdb to the mid-2010s). Notes on the research overall: Using TCR repertoire profiling, the study followed T-cell immune reconstitution in a quantitative way in children after TCRalphabeta/CD19-depleted allogeneic hematopoietic cell transplantation.

The library relied on PCR. Sequencing took place on an Illumina HiSeq 2500. To normalize quantification of the TCRbeta repertoire, the TCR libraries were built with molecular barcoding that relied on unique molecular identifiers. Through fastp at Q25 and MiXCR, TCRdb rebuilt clones from the public reads, retaining in-frame beta chains. When rows share a CDR3 protein, they turn into one entry using the most common DNA and genes. The sample table shows about 610,000 distinct CDR3 sequences, and about 10% are seen once. In total, the top ten clones hold less than 5% of the sample. The material was PBMCs from the stem cell graft donor, obtained from the stem cell graft. This receptor was obtained from a human donor who donated a stem cell graft to a child with acute myeloid leukemia.

The CDR3 sequence is CSAREVGYYNEQFF. The DNA sequence is given as TGCAGTGCTAGAGAGGTGGGGTACTACAATGAGCAGTTCTTC. The chain employs TRBV20-1 and TRBJ2-1; the D gene is not confidently resolved. The CDR3, from cysteine to phenylalanine, totals 14 residues. Of the read, only the CDR3 DNA is kept; its 42 bases are in frame from base 1. From the germline V gene (reference sequence), CDR1 is DFQATT and CDR2 is SNEGSKA. V lost 0 bases and J lost 3 bases; the stretch between them is 9 bases long.